The 17 T cell receptor beta chains below were found in one sample sequenced in a study of multiple sclerosis patients with progressive multifocal leukoencephalopathy. Time point here: time of PML onset. Profiled with immunoSEQ multiplex PCR; TCRdb holds only in-frame clones, not every one. The table includes approximately 29,000 clones, more than 80% detected once. The starting material was PBMCs, obtained from a patient treated with natalizumab. The receptors originated from a woman in her 30s with progressive multifocal leukoencephalopathy.

The V gene is TRBV9, the J gene TRBJ2-7, with D tentatively TRBD1 (8 bases). In germline, CDR1 is SGDLS, CDR2 YYNGEE. This CDR3 has 15 residues. Between the trimmed V and J ends, which lost 4 bases and 6 bases, there was a span of 20 bases. The CDR3 DNA follows: TGTGCCAGCAGCTCCGAGACAGGGGCGGGAGCCGAGCAGTACTTC. Translation: CASSSETGAGAEQYF.

The chain is built from TRBV6-1 and TRBJ2-1; 10 bases agree with TRBD2. The junction had 10 bases not matched to a gene; V was cut back by 0 bases and J by 8 bases. The CDR3 spans 17 residues. CDR1 and CDR2 from the germline V gene are MNHNS and SASEGT. The CDR3 DNA reads TGTGCCAGCAGTGAAGCGCTTAGCGGGGGGCCTTTCTATGAGCAGTTCTTC. It encodes CASSEALSGGPFYEQFF.

This clone was found a few times. The chain couples TRBV2 to TRBJ2-5, with 12 bases that match TRBD1. CDR3 length: 16 amino acids. The germline V gene has CDR1 SNHLY and CDR2 FYNNEI. Trimming took 3 bases from V and 6 from J; bases not matched to a gene: 8. CDR3 residues: CASSDVAGQGAKTQYF. The CDR3, as DNA: TGTGCCAGCAGTGACGTTGCGGGACAGGGGGCGAAGACCCAGTACTTC.

A single count supports this clone. The CDR3 DNA sequence: TGTGCCAGCAGCTTGTGGTCGGATGGCTACACCTTC. Its translation is CASSLWSDGYTF. This chain joins TRBV5-6 and TRBJ1-2; D is unclear. In germline, CDR1 is SGHDT, CDR2 YYEEEE. The length of the CDR3 is 12 residues. The V end was cut by 1 base, the J end by 6 bases, with 7 bases between.

The CDR3 here is CASSESSQNNQPQHF. DNA of the CDR3: TGCGCCAGCAGTGAGTCGTCACAGAACAATCAGCCCCAGCATTTT. V usage is TRBV10-1 and J usage is TRBJ1-5; D uncertain. V lost 0 bases and J lost 3, with 9 bases in between. This CDR3 is built from 15 residues. CDR1 is WNHNN, CDR2 SYGVQD, per germline (reference sequence).

The chain recombines TRBV30 with TRBJ2-3; D is unresolved. From germline, CDR1 is GTSNPN and CDR2 SVGIG (reference sequence). Trimming took off 2 bases at V and 6 bases at J, with 15 bases between the two ends. There are 14 residues in the CDR3. The CDR3 protein is CAWSTPDPHDTQYF. The CDR3 coding sequence is TGTGCCTGGAGTACCCCGGACCCCCACGATACGCAGTATTTT.

This chain links TRBV9 with TRBJ2-2; tentative D call: TRBD2 (6 bases). Germline V gene data show CDR1 as SGDLS and CDR2 as YYNGEE. The V end lost 4 bases, the J end lost 0 bases, and 13 bases lay between the germline ends. This CDR3 is 16 amino acids long. The CDR3 region is CASSTHRETNTGELFF. In DNA form, the CDR3 reads TGTGCCAGCAGCACCCATCGGGAGACGAACACCGGGGAGCTGTTTTTT.

The chain employs TRBV5-4 and TRBJ1-3; D not resolved. Germline V gene sequence: CDR1 SGHNT, CDR2 YYREEE (reference sequence). V was cut by 3 bases and J by 4 bases, with 11 bases left in between. The CDR3 runs to 14 residues. This chain's CDR3 is CASSSREGGNTIYF. The CDR3 DNA reads as TGTGCCAGCAGCTCGCGGGAAGGCGGAAACACCATATATTTT.

V usage is TRBV19 and J usage is TRBJ2-2, with 10 bases that match TRBD1. The CDR3 spans 14 residues. V lost 7 bases, J lost 4 bases, and 3 bases stayed unmatched. Germline V gene lookup returns CDR1 LNHDA and CDR2 SQIVND (reference sequence). The DNA for the CDR3 is TGTGCCAGTATCGGGGACAGGGGCACCGGGGAGCTGTTTTTT. Residues: CASIGDRGTGELFF.

The chain recombines TRBV5-1 with TRBJ2-2; 12 bases agree with TRBD2. The CDR3 extends over 14 amino acids. CDR1 SGHRS and CDR2 YFSETQ come from the germline V gene. V dropped 8 bases and J dropped 11; count of bases not matched to a gene: 10. CDR3: CASKGLAGGEELFF. Written as DNA, the CDR3 is TGCGCCAGTAAGGGGCTAGCGGGAGGGGAAGAGCTGTTTTTT. Filled out from reference TRBV5-1 and TRBJ2-2, the complete variable domain reads KAGVTQTPRYLIKTRGQQVTLSCSPISGHRSVSWYQQTPGQGLQFLFEYFSETQRNKGNFPGRFSGRQFSNSRSEMNVSTLELGDSALYLCASKGLAGGEELFFGEGSRLTVL.

The rearrangement links TRBV18 to TRBJ1-1; D is unresolved. The length of the CDR3 is 14 residues. V dropped 1 base and J dropped 2 bases, with 8 bases sitting between them. Germline V CDR1 and CDR2: KGHSH, LQKENI. In DNA form, the CDR3 reads TGTGCCAGCTCACCACGCAGCTTTAACACTGAAGCTTTCTTT. This gives the protein CASSPRSFNTEAFF. Looking up the rest from reference TRBV18 and TRBJ1-1 gives the full variable domain: NAGVMQNPRHLVRRRGQEARLRCSPMKGHSHVYWYRQLPEEGLKFMVYLQKENIIDESGMPKERFSAEFPKEGPSILRIQQVVRGDSAAYFCASSPRSFNTEAFFGQGTRLTVV.

The chain joins TRBV5-6 to TRBJ2-1; D not resolved. Germline V gene data show CDR1 as SGHDT and CDR2 as YYEEEE. Trimming removed 2 bases from V and 9 bases from J, with 15 bases in between. This CDR3 comprises 14 residues. CDR3 in DNA: TGTGCCAGCAGCTTAGTCGGCGCCTTAGGTGAGCAGTTCTTC. It is translated as CASSLVGALGEQFF.

The V call is TRBV28, the J call TRBJ1-2; D possibly corresponds to TRBD1 (6 bases). The CDR3 extends over 15 amino acids. The germline V gene has CDR1 MDHEN and CDR2 SYDVKM. V lost 9 bases, J lost 5 bases, and 22 bases lay in between. CDR3 residues: CASSDRNGIGYGYTF. For the CDR3, the DNA is TGTGCCAGTTCCGACAGGAACGGTATCGGGTATGGCTACACCTTC.

The J gene is TRBJ2-7, the V gene TRBV30, with a possible D match to TRBD1 (6 bases). This CDR3 comprises 15 residues. Between the trimmed V and J ends, which lost 2 bases and 5 bases, there was a span of 19 bases. The germline CDR1 and CDR2 sequences are GTSNPN and SVGIG (reference sequence). The CDR3 DNA reads as TGTGCCTGGAGTCCCGCCGACAGGCTCCGGAACGAGCAGTACTTC. Encoded protein: CAWSPADRLRNEQYF. Looking up the rest from reference TRBV30 and TRBJ2-7 gives the full variable domain: SQTIHQWPATLVQPVGSPLSLECTVEGTSNPNLYWYRQAAGRGLQLLFYSVGIGQISSEVPQNLSASRPQDRQFILSSKKLLLSDSGFYLCAWSPADRLRNEQYFGPGTRLTVT.

A few counts support this clone. The CDR3 region has the DNA TGTGCCAGCTCACGACAGGATGAAGCTTTCTTT. Its protein product is CASSRQDEAFF. The chain joins TRBV18 to TRBJ1-1; weak D call: TRBD1 (6 bases). The germline CDR1 and CDR2 sequences are KGHSH and LQKENI. Between the trimmed V and J ends, which lost 4 bases and 7 bases, there was a span of 7 bases. The CDR3 extends over 11 amino acids.

The V and J genes are TRBV5-1 and TRBJ1-1; 9 nucleotides match TRBD1. The CDR3 consists of 14 residues. CDR1 and CDR2 from the germline V gene are SGHRS and YFSETQ. V lost 3 bases, J lost 8 bases, and 8 bases stayed unmatched. The CDR3 sequence: CASSYRDRVGEAFF. CDR3 DNA sequence: TGCGCCAGCAGCTACCGGGACAGGGTGGGCGAAGCTTTCTTT.

The V gene is TRBV5-6, the J gene TRBJ2-5; the D is unclear. Germline CDR1 is SGHDT and CDR2 is YYEEEE. The length of the CDR3 is 15 residues. Trimming pared 2 bases from V and 5 bases from J, leaving 16 bases between. DNA of the CDR3: TGTGCCAGCAGCTTCATCGGGCCTTCGGAGGAGACCCAGTACTTC. This encodes CASSFIGPSEETQYF.